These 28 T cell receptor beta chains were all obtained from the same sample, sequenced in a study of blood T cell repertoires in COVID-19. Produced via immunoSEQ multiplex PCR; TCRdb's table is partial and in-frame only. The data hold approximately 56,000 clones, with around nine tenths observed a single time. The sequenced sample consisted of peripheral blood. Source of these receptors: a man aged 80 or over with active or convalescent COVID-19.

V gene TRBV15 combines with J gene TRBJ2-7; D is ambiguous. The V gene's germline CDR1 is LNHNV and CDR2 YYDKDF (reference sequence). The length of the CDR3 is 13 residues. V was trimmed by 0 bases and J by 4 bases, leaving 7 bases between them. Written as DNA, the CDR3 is TGTGCCACCAGCAGAGATAATACTTACGAGCAGTACTTC. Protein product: CATSRDNTYEQYF.

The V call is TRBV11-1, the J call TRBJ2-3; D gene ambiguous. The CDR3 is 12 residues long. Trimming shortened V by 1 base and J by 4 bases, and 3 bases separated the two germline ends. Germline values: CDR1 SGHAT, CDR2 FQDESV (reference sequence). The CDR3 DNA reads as TGTGCCAGCAGCTTAGAGCCAGATACGCAGTATTTT. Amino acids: CASSLEPDTQYF.

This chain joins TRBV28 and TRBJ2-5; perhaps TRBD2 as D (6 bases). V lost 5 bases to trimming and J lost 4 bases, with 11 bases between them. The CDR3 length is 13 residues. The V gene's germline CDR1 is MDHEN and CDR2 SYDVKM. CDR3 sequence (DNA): TGTGCCAGCAGTCCCGGGAGCAGAGAGACCCAGTACTTC. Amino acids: CASSPGSRETQYF. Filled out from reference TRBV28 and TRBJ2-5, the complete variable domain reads DVKVTQSSRYLVKRTGEKVFLECVQDMDHENMFWYRQDPGLGLRLIYFSYDVKMKEKGDIPEGYSVSREKKERFSLILESASTNQTSMYLCASSPGSRETQYFGPGTRLLVL.

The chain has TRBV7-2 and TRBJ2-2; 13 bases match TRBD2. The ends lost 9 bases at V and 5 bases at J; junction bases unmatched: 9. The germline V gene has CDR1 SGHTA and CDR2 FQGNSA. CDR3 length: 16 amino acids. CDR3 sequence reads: CASRVGGLAGTGELFF. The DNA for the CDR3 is TGTGCCAGTAGGGTCGGGGGACTAGCGGGGACCGGGGAGCTGTTTTTT.

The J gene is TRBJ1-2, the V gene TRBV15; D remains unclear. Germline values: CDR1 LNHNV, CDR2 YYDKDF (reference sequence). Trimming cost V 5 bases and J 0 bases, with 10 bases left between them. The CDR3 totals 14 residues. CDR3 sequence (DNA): TGTGCCACCAGCTTACAGTTAGCTAACTATGGCTACACCTTC. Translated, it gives CATSLQLANYGYTF.

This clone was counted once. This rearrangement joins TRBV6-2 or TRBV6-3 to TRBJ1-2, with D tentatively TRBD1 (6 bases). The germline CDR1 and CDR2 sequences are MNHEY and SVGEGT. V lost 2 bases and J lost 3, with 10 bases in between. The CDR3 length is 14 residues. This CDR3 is CASSYGGEDYGYTF. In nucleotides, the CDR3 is TGTGCCAGCAGTTACGGGGGCGAGGACTATGGCTACACCTTC.

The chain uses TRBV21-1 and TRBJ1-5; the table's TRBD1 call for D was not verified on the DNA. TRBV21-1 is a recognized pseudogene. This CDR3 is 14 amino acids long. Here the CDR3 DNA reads TGTGCCAGCAGCAAAACACAGGGCAGTCAGCCCCAGCATTTT. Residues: CASSKTQGSQPQHF.

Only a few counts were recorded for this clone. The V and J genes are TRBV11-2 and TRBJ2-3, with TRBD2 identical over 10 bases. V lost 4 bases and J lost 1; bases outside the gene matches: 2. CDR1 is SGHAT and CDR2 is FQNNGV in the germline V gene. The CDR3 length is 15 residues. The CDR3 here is CASSSGTSGTDTQYF. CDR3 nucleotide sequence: TGTGCCAGCAGCTCCGGGACTAGCGGCACAGATACGCAGTATTTT.

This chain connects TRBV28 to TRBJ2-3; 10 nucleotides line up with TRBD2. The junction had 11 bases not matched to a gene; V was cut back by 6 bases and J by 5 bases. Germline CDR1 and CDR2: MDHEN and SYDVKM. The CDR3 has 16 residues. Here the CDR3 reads CASSQTAGGREDTQYF. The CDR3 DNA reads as TGTGCCAGCAGCCAAACAGCGGGGGGGCGTGAAGATACGCAGTATTTT.

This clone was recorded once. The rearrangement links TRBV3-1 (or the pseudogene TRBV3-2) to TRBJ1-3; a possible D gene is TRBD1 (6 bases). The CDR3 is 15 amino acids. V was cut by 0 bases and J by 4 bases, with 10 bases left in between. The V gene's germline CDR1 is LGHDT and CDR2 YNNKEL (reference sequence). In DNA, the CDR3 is TGTGCCAGCAGCCAAGAGGGGGCGCAAGGAAACACCATATATTTT. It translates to CASSQEGAQGNTIYF.

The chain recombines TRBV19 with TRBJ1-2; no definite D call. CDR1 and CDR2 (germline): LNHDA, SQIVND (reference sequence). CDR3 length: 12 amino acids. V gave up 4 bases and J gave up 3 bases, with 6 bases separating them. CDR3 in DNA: TGTGCCAGTAGTAACAGAGACTATGGCTACACCTTC. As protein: CASSNRDYGYTF.

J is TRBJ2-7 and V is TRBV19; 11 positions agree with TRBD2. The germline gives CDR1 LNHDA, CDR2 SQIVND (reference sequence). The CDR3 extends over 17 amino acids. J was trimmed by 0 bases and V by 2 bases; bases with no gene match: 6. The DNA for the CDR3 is TGTGCCAGTAGTATATCGCTAGCGGGGGGCATCTCCTACGAGCAGTACTTC. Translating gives CASSISLAGGISYEQYF. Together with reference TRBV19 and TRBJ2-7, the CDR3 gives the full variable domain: DGGITQSPKYLFRKEGQNVTLSCEQNLNHDAMYWYRQDPGQGLRLIYYSQIVNDFQKGDIAEGYSVSREKKESFPLTVTSAQKNPTAFYLCASSISLAGGISYEQYFGPGTRLTVT.

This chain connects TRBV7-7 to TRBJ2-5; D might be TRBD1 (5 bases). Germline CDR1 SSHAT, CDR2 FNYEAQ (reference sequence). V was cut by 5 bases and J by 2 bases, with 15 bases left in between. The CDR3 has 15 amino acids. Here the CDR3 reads CASSLQGLGQETQYF. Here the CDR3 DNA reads TGTGCCAGCAGCCTCCAGGGATTGGGACAAGAGACCCAGTACTTC.

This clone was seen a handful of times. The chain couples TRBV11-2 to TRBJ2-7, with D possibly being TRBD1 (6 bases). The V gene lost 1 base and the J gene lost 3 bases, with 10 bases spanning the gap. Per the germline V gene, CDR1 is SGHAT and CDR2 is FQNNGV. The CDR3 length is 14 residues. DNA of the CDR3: TGTGCCAGCAGCTTAGGTCCAGGGGACTACGAGCAGTACTTC. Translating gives CASSLGPGDYEQYF.

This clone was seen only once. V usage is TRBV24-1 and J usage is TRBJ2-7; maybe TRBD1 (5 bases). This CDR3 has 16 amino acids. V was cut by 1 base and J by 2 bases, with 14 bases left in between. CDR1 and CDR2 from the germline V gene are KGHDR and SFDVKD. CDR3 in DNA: TGTGCCACCAGTGATTTATTGTCAGGGCTTACCTACGAGCAGTACTTC. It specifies CATSDLLSGLTYEQYF.

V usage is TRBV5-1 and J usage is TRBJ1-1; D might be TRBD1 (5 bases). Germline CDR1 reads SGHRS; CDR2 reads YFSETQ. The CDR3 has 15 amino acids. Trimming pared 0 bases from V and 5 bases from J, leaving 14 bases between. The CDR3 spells CASSLGLGGETEAFF. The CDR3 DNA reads TGCGCCAGCAGCTTGGGTCTGGGAGGGGAAACTGAAGCTTTCTTT.

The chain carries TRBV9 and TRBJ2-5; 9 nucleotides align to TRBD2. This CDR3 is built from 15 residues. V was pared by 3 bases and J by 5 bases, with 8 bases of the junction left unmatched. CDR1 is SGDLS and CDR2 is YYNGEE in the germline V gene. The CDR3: CASSAAGGQTETQYF. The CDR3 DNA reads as TGTGCCAGCAGCGCAGCGGGGGGACAAACGGAGACCCAGTACTTC.

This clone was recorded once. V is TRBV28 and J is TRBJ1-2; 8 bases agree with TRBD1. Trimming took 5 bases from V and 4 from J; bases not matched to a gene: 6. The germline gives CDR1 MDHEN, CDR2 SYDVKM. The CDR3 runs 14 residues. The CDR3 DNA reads TGTGCCAGCAGTCCACCGGGACAGGTCTATGGCTACACCTTC. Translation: CASSPPGQVYGYTF.

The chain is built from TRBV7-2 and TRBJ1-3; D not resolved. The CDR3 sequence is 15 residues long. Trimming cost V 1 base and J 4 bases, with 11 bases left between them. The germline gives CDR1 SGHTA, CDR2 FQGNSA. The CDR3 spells CASSLGPSGGNTIYF. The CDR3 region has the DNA TGTGCCAGCAGCTTAGGACCTAGTGGGGGAAACACCATATATTTT.

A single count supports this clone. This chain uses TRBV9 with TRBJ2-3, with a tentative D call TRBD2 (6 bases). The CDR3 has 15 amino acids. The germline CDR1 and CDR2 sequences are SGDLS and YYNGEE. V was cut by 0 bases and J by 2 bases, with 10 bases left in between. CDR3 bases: TGTGCCAGCAGCGTAGGGAGCGGGCTCACAGATACGCAGTATTTT. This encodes CASSVGSGLTDTQYF.

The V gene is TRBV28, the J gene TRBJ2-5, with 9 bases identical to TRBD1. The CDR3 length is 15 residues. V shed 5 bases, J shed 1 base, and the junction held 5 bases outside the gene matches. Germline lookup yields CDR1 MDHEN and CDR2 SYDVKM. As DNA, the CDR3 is TGTGCCAGCAGTGGGGTGGGACAGGGCCAAGAGACCCAGTACTTC. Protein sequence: CASSGVGQGQETQYF. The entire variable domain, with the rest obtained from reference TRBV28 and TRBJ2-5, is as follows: DVKVTQSSRYLVKRTGEKVFLECVQDMDHENMFWYRQDPGLGLRLIYFSYDVKMKEKGDIPEGYSVSREKKERFSLILESASTNQTSMYLCASSGVGQGQETQYFGPGTRLLVL.

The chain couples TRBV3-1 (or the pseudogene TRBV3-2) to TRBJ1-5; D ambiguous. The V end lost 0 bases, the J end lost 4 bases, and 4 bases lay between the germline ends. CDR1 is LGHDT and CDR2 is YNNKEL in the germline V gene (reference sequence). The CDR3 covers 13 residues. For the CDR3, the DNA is TGTGCCAGCAGCCAAGATTCGAATCAGCCCCAGCATTTT. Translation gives CASSQDSNQPQHF.

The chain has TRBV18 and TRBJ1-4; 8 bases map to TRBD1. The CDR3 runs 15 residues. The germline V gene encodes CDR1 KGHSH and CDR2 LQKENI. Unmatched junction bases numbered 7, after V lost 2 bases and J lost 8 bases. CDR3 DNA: TGTGCCAGCTCACCATCGCAGGGGGCAGGGGAAAAACTGTTTTTT. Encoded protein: CASSPSQGAGEKLFF.

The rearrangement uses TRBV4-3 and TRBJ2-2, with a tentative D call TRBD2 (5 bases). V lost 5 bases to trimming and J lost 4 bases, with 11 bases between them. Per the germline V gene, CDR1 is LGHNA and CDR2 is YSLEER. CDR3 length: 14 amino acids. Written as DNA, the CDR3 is TGCGCCAGCAGCTATGGGAGTGGCACCGGGGAGCTGTTTTTT. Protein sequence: CASSYGSGTGELFF.

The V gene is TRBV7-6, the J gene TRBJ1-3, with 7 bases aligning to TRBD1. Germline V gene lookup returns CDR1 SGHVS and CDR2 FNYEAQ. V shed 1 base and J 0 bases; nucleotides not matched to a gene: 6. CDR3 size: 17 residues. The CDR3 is CASSLDPGGRSGNTIYF. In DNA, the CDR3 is TGTGCCAGCAGCTTAGATCCAGGGGGTCGCTCTGGAAACACCATATATTTT.

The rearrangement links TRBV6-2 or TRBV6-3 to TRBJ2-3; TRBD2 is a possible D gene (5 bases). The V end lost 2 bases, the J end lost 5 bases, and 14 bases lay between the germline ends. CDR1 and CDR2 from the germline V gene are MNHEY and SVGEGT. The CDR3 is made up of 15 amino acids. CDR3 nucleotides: TGTGCCAGCAGTTACGCCTCCCCCCGGGAAGATACGCAGTATTTT. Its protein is CASSYASPREDTQYF.

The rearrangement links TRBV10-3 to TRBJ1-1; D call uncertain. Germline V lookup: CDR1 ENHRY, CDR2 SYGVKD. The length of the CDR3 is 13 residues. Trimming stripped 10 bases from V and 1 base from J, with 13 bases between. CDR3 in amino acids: CANRLEQNTEAFF. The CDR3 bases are TGTGCCAACCGGTTAGAGCAGAACACTGAAGCTTTCTTT.

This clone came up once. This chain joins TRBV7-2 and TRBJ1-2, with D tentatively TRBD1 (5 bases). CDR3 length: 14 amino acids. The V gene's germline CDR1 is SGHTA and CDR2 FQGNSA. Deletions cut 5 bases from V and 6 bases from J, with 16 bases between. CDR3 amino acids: CASSQAGREDGYTF. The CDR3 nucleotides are TGTGCCAGCAGCCAGGCAGGGAGGGAGGATGGCTACACCTTC.